The clone carrying this T cell receptor beta chain was counted only a few times. Its antigen is not identified. The data were produced by immunoSEQ multiplex PCR, yet TCRdb's version contains in-frame clones alone and is incomplete. Among under 7,500 clones, under 80% were seen once, and the ten largest hold around 48%. V lost 4 bases, J lost 5 bases, and 13 bases lay in between. The CDR3 extends over 14 amino acids. CDR1 and CDR2 (germline): SGHRS, YFSETQ. This sample is drawn from a study of siplizumab effects on memory and regulatory T cells. Overall study results and limits: Significantly reduced by siplizumab was the cumulative frequency of alloreactive sequences, namely those traceable to unstimulated CD4+ memory cells.

The sequenced material came from effector memory CD8+ T cells sorted from blood. Subset in this sample: unstimulated CD8+ effector memory T cells. This receptor was obtained from a human donor in good health. V and J are TRBV5-1 and TRBJ1-5, with D possibly TRBD1 on 5 matching bases. In DNA form, the CDR3 reads TGCGCCAGCAGCCGGGACGGGCCCCATCAGCCCCAGCATTTT. Its protein is CASSRDGPHQPQHF.